This paragraph reports one TCR beta chain. Its antigen is still unknown. Amplified regions were TCR beta CDR3 sequences from RNA transcripts. First-round RT-PCR of the TCR CDR3 relied on the HTBI primer set. TCRdb independently ran MiXCR on the multiplex PCR reads; one entry per CDR3 protein. The data contain roughly 500,000 distinct CDR3 sequences, under 25% of them singletons. The data are from a study of T cells in Graves' hyperthyroidism and ophthalmopathy. Study information: The blood sample was taken at first diagnosis, before treatment began.

The CDR3 has 11 residues. The germline CDR1 and CDR2 sequences are MNHNS and SASEGT. V was shortened by 5 bases and J by 5 bases, with 7 bases between the two germline ends. PBMCs were derived from around 10 ml fresh peripheral blood. Whole-study findings and limits: The model forecast ophthalmopathy, anticipating it by a median approximately 6 months before onset. Most thyroid clonotypes with frequency above 0.001 were detected in blood.

The sequencing input was blood. The source is an older woman with Graves' ophthalmopathy. The chain has TRBV6-1 and TRBJ2-7; no firm D call. The CDR3 region is CASSRNNEQYF. The DNA of the CDR3 is TGTGCCAGCAGTCGAAACAACGAGCAGTACTTC.